The T cell receptor beta chain described here comes from a study of patients and donors after allogeneic stem cell transplantation. Germline CDR1 reads LGHNA; CDR2 reads YSLEER. V trimming: 0 bases; J trimming: 10 bases; junction bases outside the gene matches: 15. There are 18 residues in the CDR3. MiXCR was run by TCRdb on the RT-PCR reads, yielding one entry per CDR3 protein. The sample yields about a million distinct CDR3 sequences, more than 15% seen once. This sequence joins TRBV4-3 and TRBJ1-6, with 7 bases aligning to TRBD1. The sequence was obtained from a human donor who was either an allogeneic HSCT recipient or a stem cell or donor lymphocyte infusion donor (not recorded which). It is not recorded whose cells these are; they may come from a transplant donor. The sequenced material came from blood, either unsorted or a sorted T cell fraction (not recorded which). The CDR3 nucleotides are TGCGCCAGCAGCCAAGACCGGGTTAAGGGGGCTCTTGTCTCACCCCTCCACTTT. This translates into CASSQDRVKGALVSPLHF.